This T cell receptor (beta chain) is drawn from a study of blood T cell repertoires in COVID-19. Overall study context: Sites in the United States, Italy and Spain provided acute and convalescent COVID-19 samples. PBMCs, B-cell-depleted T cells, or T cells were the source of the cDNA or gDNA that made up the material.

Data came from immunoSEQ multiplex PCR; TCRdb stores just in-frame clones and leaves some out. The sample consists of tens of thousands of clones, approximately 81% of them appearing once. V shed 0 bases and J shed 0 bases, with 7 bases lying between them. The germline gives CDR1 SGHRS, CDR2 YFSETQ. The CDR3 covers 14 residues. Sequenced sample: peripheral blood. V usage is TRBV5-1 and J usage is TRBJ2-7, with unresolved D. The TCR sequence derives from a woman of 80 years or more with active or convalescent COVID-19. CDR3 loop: CASSLDPSSYEQYF. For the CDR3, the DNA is TGCGCCAGCAGCTTGGACCCCAGCTCCTACGAGCAGTACTTC. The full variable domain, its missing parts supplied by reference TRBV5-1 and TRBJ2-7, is KAGVTQTPRYLIKTRGQQVTLSCSPISGHRSVSWYQQTPGQGLQFLFEYFSETQRNKGNFPGRFSGRQFSNSRSEMNVSTLELGDSALYLCASSLDPSSYEQYFGPGTRLTVT.